There are a few counts of the clone carrying this T cell receptor beta chain. Time point described: healthy volunteer bleed at 6 weeks. Sequencing started from total RNA isolated from unfractionated whole blood. These data originate in a study of human T cells and chemical hapten exposure. Trimming removed 2 bases from V and 3 bases from J, with 11 bases in between. This CDR3 is 15 amino acids long. Germline CDR1 is MNHEY and CDR2 is SMNVEV (reference sequence). Attachment of unique molecular identifiers to individual cDNA molecules was performed in the library. Original handling: Counting gave a median of around 100,000 TCRs per sample, with values ranging from about 23,224 to 690,600. TCRdb itself ran the RACE reads through MiXCR, one entry per CDR3 protein. The V and J calls here are based on TCRdb, not the publication. The sample has 60,000 to 80,000 distinct CDR3 sequences, about 6% seen once.

The sequenced sample consisted of whole blood. The source is a female donor in good health. Some clones in this sample may be carry-over from other donors' samples. The rearrangement links TRBV27 to TRBJ1-5, with D possibly TRBD1 on 5 matching bases. The CDR3 loop reads CASSLGGHNNQPQHF. The CDR3 nucleotides read TGTGCCAGCAGTTTAGGAGGACATAACAATCAGCCCCAGCATTTT.